This T cell receptor beta chain appears in the sequencing data of a study of cytomegalovirus exposure and HLA in healthy donors. Study results and caveats: Cytomegalovirus association was assigned to more than 150 TCR beta chains. Earlier findings revealed that most TCR beta V segments proved productive either about 87% or about 30% of the time. Rare TCR sequences predominated, though certain public TCRs were found in many donors.

Concerning this clone: Its target is not known.

Unrecorded immune exposures were likely, despite nominal health at sampling. PCR amplification relied on 60 Vbeta primers (plus 13 Jbeta primers). Profiling relied on immunoSEQ multiplex PCR, and the TCRdb table lists in-frame clones only, not all of them. The top ten clones hold approximately 2% of a sample with 130,000 to 150,000 clones, about two thirds of them seen once. This CDR3 is 13 amino acids long. V was shortened by 6 bases and J by 1 base, with 6 bases between the two germline ends. Germline CDR1 reads MNHEY; CDR2 reads SVGAGI. The receptor's source is a man aged 35 to 55 in good health and CMV-seronegative. Material for sequencing was PBMCs. The gene calls are TRBV6-5 and TRBJ2-2; weak D call: TRBD1 (6 bases). The DNA of the CDR3 is TGTGCCAGCAGGGACAGGAACACCGGGGAGCTGTTTTTT. Encoded protein: CASRDRNTGELFF.